One and the same sample provided the 32 T cell receptor beta chains below, sequenced in a study of blood T cell repertoires in COVID-19. The repertoire was sequenced with immunoSEQ multiplex PCR; TCRdb's copy has only in-frame clones and lacks some. The sample has around 30,000 clones, about nine tenths seen once. Material for sequencing was peripheral blood. The source of these receptors is a man aged 55-75 years with active COVID-19.

This clone has only one observation. The V call is TRBV3-1 (or the pseudogene TRBV3-2), the J call TRBJ1-1; D not certain. Germline V gene data show CDR1 as LGHDT and CDR2 as YNNKEL (reference sequence). V gave up 4 bases and J gave up 1 base, with 7 bases separating them. This CDR3 region has 13 residues. CDR3 nucleotides: TGTGCCAGCAGCCGGGCCGAGAACACTGAAGCTTTCTTT. Protein sequence: CASSRAENTEAFF.

V usage is TRBV6-1 and J usage is TRBJ1-1, with 7 bases fitting TRBD1. The CDR3 sequence is 15 residues long. The V and J ends lost 2 bases and 0 bases, in that order; junction bases with no gene match: 3. Per germline, CDR1 MNHNS and CDR2 SASEGT. CDR3 DNA: TGTGCCAGCAGTGAACGACAGGGACTGAACACTGAAGCTTTCTTT. Translation gives CASSERQGLNTEAFF.

V is TRBV7-6 and J is TRBJ2-3; 8 nucleotides line up with TRBD2. Losses at the gene ends were 2 bases for V and 1 base for J; bases not matched to a gene: 14. CDR1 is SGHVS and CDR2 is FNYEAQ in the germline V gene. This CDR3 region has 19 residues. CDR3 protein: CASSLRGSGAGGRTDTQYF. The CDR3 DNA sequence: TGTGCCAGCAGCTTACGAGGTAGCGGGGCTGGGGGACGCACAGATACGCAGTATTTT.

This sequence joins TRBV5-6 and TRBJ2-7; 11 bases align to TRBD2. CDR1 is SGHDT, CDR2 YYEEEE, per germline. There are 15 residues in the CDR3. The V and J ends lost 3 bases and 4 bases, in that order; junction bases with no gene match: 6. CDR3 sequence reads: CASSSRLAGFYEQYF. As DNA, the CDR3 is TGTGCCAGCAGCTCCCGACTAGCGGGGTTTTACGAGCAGTACTTC.

V gene TRBV29-1 combines with J gene TRBJ2-1, with 7 bases matching TRBD2. Trimming cost V 3 bases and J 4 bases; bases outside gene matches: 6. The CDR3 loop spans 14 amino acids. Germline V gives CDR1 SQVTM, CDR2 ANQGSEA. The DNA for the CDR3 is TGCAGCGTTGATGGCGGGAGATTGTACAATGAGCAGTTCTTC. Translation: CSVDGGRLYNEQFF.

This sequence joins TRBV2 and TRBJ2-2, with 13 bases aligning to TRBD2. This CDR3 has 16 amino acids. V was clipped by 7 bases and J by 6 bases; unmatched bases: 8. Per the germline V gene, CDR1 is SNHLY and CDR2 is FYNNEI. The CDR3 DNA is TGTGCCAGCACCGAACAGACTAGCGGGAGGCCCGGGGAGCTGTTTTTT. Amino acids: CASTEQTSGRPGELFF.

The genes are TRBV29-1 and TRBJ2-3; D ambiguous. The CDR3 is made up of 14 amino acids. Germline loops: CDR1 SQVTM, CDR2 ANQGSEA. Trimming shortened V by 7 bases and J by 4 bases, and 18 bases separated the two germline ends. In nucleotides, the CDR3 is TGCAGCGCTCCACCAAACGACTCCCCAGATACGCAGTATTTT. This encodes CSAPPNDSPDTQYF.

As DNA, the CDR3 is TGTGCCAGCGGGGCGAGCGCGGAGACCCAGTACTTC. Its translation is CASGASAETQYF. The chain joins TRBV6-5 to TRBJ2-5; the D gene is possibly TRBD1 (5 bases). V gave up 8 bases and J gave up 5 bases, with 12 bases separating them. This CDR3 has 12 amino acids. CDR1 MNHEY and CDR2 SVGAGI come from the germline V gene.

The chain employs TRBV14 and TRBJ2-2, with 7 nucleotides matching TRBD1. Germline V gives CDR1 SGHDN, CDR2 FVKESK. Unmatched junction bases numbered 3, after V lost 4 bases and J lost 1 base. This CDR3 contains 15 residues. The DNA for the CDR3 is TGTGCCAGCAGCCTCCGGACAGGGAACACCGGGGAGCTGTTTTTT. Its translation is CASSLRTGNTGELFF.

The chain has TRBV6-2 or TRBV6-3 and TRBJ2-3; D unclear. The V gene lost 2 bases and the J gene lost 0 bases, with 12 bases spanning the gap. The germline CDR1 and CDR2 sequences are MNHEY and SVGEGT. The CDR3 covers 16 residues. Here the CDR3 DNA reads TGTGCCAGCAGTTACCCTGACATTCCTAGCACAGATACGCAGTATTTT. Translation gives CASSYPDIPSTDTQYF.

J is TRBJ2-3 and V is TRBV6-6, with 8 nucleotides matching TRBD2. Per the germline V gene, CDR1 is MNHNY and CDR2 is SVGAGI (reference sequence). Trimming took 5 bases from V and 0 from J; bases not matched to a gene: 10. The CDR3 spans 17 residues. In DNA, the CDR3 is TGTGCCAGCAGTCGCCTGGGGCCTAGCGGGAGCACAGATACGCAGTATTTT. Its translation is CASSRLGPSGSTDTQYF.

V gene TRBV14 combines with J gene TRBJ1-1, with a possible D match to TRBD1 (5 bases). Germline values: CDR1 SGHDN, CDR2 FVKESK. V was clipped by 5 bases and J by 5 bases, with 18 bases between them. This CDR3 has 15 amino acids. Written as DNA, the CDR3 is TGTGCCAGCAGCTTTGGCCCTACAGGCGGTACTGAAGCTTTCTTT. Translating gives CASSFGPTGGTEAFF.

The chain links TRBV5-1 to TRBJ2-5, with TRBD1 matching 7 bases. V trimming: 4 bases; J trimming: 0 bases; junction bases outside the gene matches: 3. Germline assignment: CDR1 SGHRS and CDR2 YFSETQ. The CDR3 loop spans 14 amino acids. DNA for the CDR3: TGCGCCAGCAGCCTCGGACAGGACCAAGAGACCCAGTACTTC. It codes for CASSLGQDQETQYF.

The chain employs TRBV9 and TRBJ2-1; 11 nucleotides agree with TRBD2. The J segment lost 6 bases and the V segment lost 4 bases, leaving 3 bases of the junction unmatched. In germline, CDR1 is SGDLS, CDR2 YYNGEE. The CDR3 sequence is 14 residues long. The CDR3 loop is CASSSGLAGNEQFF. In DNA, the CDR3 is TGTGCCAGCAGCTCAGGACTAGCGGGCAATGAGCAGTTCTTC.

The genes are TRBV27 and TRBJ2-1; 7 bases are a match to TRBD1. CDR3 length: 13 amino acids. With V trimmed by 5 bases and J by 5 bases, 3 bases remained unmatched. The germline CDR1 and CDR2 sequences are MNHEY and SMNVEV (reference sequence). The CDR3 protein is CASSPQGDNEQFF. DNA of the CDR3: TGTGCCAGCAGTCCTCAGGGGGACAATGAGCAGTTCTTC.

This sequence joins TRBV5-5 and TRBJ1-1; 7 bases line up with TRBD1. Germline trimming cut 4 bases from V and 5 bases from J; bases unmatched to any gene: 8. Germline CDR1 is SGHKS and CDR2 is YYEKEE (reference sequence). CDR3 length: 14 residues. The CDR3, as DNA: TGTGCCAGCAGCAACCACAGGGGCGGGACTGAAGCTTTCTTT. Amino acids: CASSNHRGGTEAFF.

The V gene is TRBV6-5, the J gene TRBJ1-6; D is perhaps TRBD1 (6 bases). Germline loops: CDR1 MNHEY, CDR2 SVGAGI. Deletions cut 6 bases from V and 7 bases from J, with 16 bases between. The CDR3 extends over 15 amino acids. The CDR3 protein is CASSLRTVTNSPLHF. In DNA, the CDR3 is TGTGCCAGCAGCCTACGGACAGTGACCAATTCACCCCTCCACTTT.

The chain carries TRBV4-1 and TRBJ2-5; TRBD1 aligns across 7 bases. CDR1 MGHRA and CDR2 YSYEKL come from the germline V gene. CDR3 length equals 16 residues. Unmatched junction bases numbered 9, after V lost 3 bases and J lost 2 bases. This chain's CDR3 is CASSQPLGTVQETQYF. In nucleotides, the CDR3 is TGCGCCAGCAGCCAGCCGCTCGGGACAGTACAAGAGACCCAGTACTTC.

A single count supports this clone. The chain uses TRBV2 and TRBJ2-3, with D perhaps matching TRBD1 (6 bases). Trimming pared 2 bases from V and 6 bases from J, leaving 15 bases between. This CDR3 comprises 15 residues. Germline-derived CDR1 and CDR2 are SNHLY and FYNNEI. The chain's CDR3 is CASSERVVGADTQYF. The CDR3 DNA is TGTGCCAGCAGTGAAAGAGTCGTGGGGGCCGATACGCAGTATTTT.

This chain uses TRBV3-1 (or the pseudogene TRBV3-2) with TRBJ2-7; tentatively, D is TRBD2 (7 bases). The CDR3 spans 15 residues. The V and J ends lost 3 bases and 5 bases respectively, with 17 bases between them. Germline V gives CDR1 LGHDT, CDR2 YNNKEL (reference sequence). CDR3 bases: TGTGCCAGCAGCCACAGCGCCGGGGGGACAAACGAGCAGTACTTC. Its translation: CASSHSAGGTNEQYF.

V is TRBV12-3 or TRBV12-4 and J is TRBJ1-2; D possibly corresponds to TRBD1 (5 bases). The CDR3 runs 13 residues. Trimming took 2 bases from V and 2 from J, leaving 6 bases between them. The CDR3 coding sequence is TGTGCCAGCAGTTTACGGGGGAACTATGGCTACACCTTC. Protein product: CASSLRGNYGYTF.

The V gene is TRBV12-3 or TRBV12-4, the J gene TRBJ2-5; D is possibly TRBD2 (6 bases). The CDR3 totals 13 residues. The V end lost 5 bases, the J end lost 5 bases, and 12 bases lay between the germline ends. The CDR3 nucleotides read TGTGCCAGCAGTGTCTCGGGGGTGGAGACCCAGTACTTC. This codes for CASSVSGVETQYF.

The genes are TRBV3-1 (or the pseudogene TRBV3-2) and TRBJ2-1; 14 bases map to TRBD2. The CDR3 sequence is 16 residues long. CDR1 is LGHDT and CDR2 is YNNKEL in the germline V gene (reference sequence). V gave up 1 base and J gave up 10 bases; unmatched junction bases: 6. The chain's CDR3 is CASSQGTSGRLGEQFF. The CDR3 nucleotides are TGTGCCAGCAGCCAAGGGACTAGCGGGAGGCTTGGGGAGCAGTTCTTC.

The CDR3 nucleotides read TGTGCCACCAGCTCGACTGTCCGGGGGGCAAAGGACACTGAAGCTTTCTTT. Protein sequence: CATSSTVRGAKDTEAFF. The chain combines TRBV15 with TRBJ1-1; TRBD1 is a possible D gene (6 bases). The length of the CDR3 is 17 residues. Trimming shortened V by 5 bases and J by 3 bases, and 22 bases separated the two germline ends. Germline lookup yields CDR1 LNHNV and CDR2 YYDKDF (reference sequence).

This rearrangement joins TRBV19 to TRBJ2-1; 7 positions match TRBD2. The V gene end was trimmed by 5 bases and the J gene end by 4 bases; junction bases not matched to a gene: 8. The CDR3 loop spans 15 amino acids. Germline assignment: CDR1 LNHDA and CDR2 SQIVND (reference sequence). The CDR3 coding sequence is TGTGCCAGTAGTCTCAGGACTAGTCCTTACAATGAGCAGTTCTTC. Encoded protein: CASSLRTSPYNEQFF.

This clone came up once. The V gene is TRBV27, the J gene TRBJ1-2, with D tentatively TRBD1 (6 bases). The V and J ends lost 5 bases and 7 bases respectively, with 23 bases between them. This CDR3 is 16 amino acids long. From germline, CDR1 is MNHEY and CDR2 SMNVEV (reference sequence). The CDR3 DNA follows: TGTGCCAGCAGTCCGCAGGTGGGCGGGGGCGAGGTTGGCTACACCTTC. It encodes CASSPQVGGGEVGYTF.

The J gene is TRBJ2-1, the V gene TRBV7-3; no clear D gene. With 0 bases removed from V and 0 bases from J, the gap between germline ends came to 9 bases. Germline loops: CDR1 SGHTA, CDR2 FQGTGA. The CDR3 consists of 16 residues. The CDR3 DNA reads TGTGCCAGCAGCTTAACCGGCTACAGCTCCTACAATGAGCAGTTCTTC. Translating gives CASSLTGYSSYNEQFF.

This sequence joins TRBV6-2 or TRBV6-3 and TRBJ1-4; 7 bases match TRBD1. The CDR3 consists of 15 residues. With 4 bases clipped from V and 8 bases from J, the junction kept 10 bases outside the gene matches. From germline, CDR1 is MNHEY and CDR2 SVGEGT. The CDR3 spells CASSLAGTAWEKLFF. The CDR3 nucleotides are TGTGCCAGCAGTTTAGCCGGGACAGCGTGGGAAAAACTGTTTTTT.

The chain joins TRBV5-4 to TRBJ2-6; D is possibly TRBD1 (6 bases). CDR1 is SGHNT, CDR2 YYREEE, per germline (reference sequence). Deletions cut 4 bases from V and 1 base from J, with 12 bases between. The CDR3 is 16 residues long. CDR3 nucleotides: TGTGCCAGCAGCCTTACAGGGAGATCTGGGGCCAACGTCCTGACTTTC. It yields the protein CASSLTGRSGANVLTF.

As DNA, the CDR3 is TGTGCCTGGAACAGCCGAGACAGCTATGGCTACACCTTC. Encoded protein: CAWNSRDSYGYTF. The gene calls are TRBV30 and TRBJ1-2; TRBD1 might be the D (5 bases). Germline-derived CDR1 and CDR2 are GTSNPN and SVGIG (reference sequence). The V end was cut by 4 bases, the J end by 4 bases, with 13 bases between. The CDR3 contains 13 residues.

This chain links TRBV7-2 with TRBJ2-5; 8 bases line up with TRBD1. CDR1 SGHTA and CDR2 FQGNSA come from the germline V gene. This CDR3 is 15 amino acids long. V shed 5 bases, J shed 7 bases, and the junction held 12 bases outside the gene matches. CDR3 sequence reads: CASSETGVPGGTQYF. CDR3 bases: TGTGCCAGCAGCGAGACAGGGGTCCCCGGAGGGACCCAGTACTTC.

The chain links TRBV7-8 to TRBJ1-2; D ambiguous. V was clipped by 4 bases and J by 8 bases, with 14 bases between them. The CDR3 runs to 13 residues. Germline V gene sequence: CDR1 SGHVS, CDR2 FQNEAQ. The DNA for the CDR3 is TGTGCCAGCAGCTATGAGAGTTTCCGGGGCTACACCTTC. Amino acids: CASSYESFRGYTF.